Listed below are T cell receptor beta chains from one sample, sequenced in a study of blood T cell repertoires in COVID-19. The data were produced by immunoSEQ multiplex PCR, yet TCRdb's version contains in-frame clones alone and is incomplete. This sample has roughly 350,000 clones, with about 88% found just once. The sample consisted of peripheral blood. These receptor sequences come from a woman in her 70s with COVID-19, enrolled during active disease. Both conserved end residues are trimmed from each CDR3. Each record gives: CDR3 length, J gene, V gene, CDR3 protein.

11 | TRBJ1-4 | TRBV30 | AGHGGHGEKLF
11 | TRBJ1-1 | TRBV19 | ASSGQGSTEAF
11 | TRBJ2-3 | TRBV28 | ASSSRVTDTQY
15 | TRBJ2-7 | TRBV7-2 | ASSLAGRGRRSYEQY
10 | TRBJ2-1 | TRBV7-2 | ASSFSGNEQF
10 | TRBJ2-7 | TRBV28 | ATQRGEGEQY
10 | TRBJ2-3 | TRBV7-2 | ASTLSTDTQY
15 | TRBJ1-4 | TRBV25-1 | ASSLLSRSGGDEKLF
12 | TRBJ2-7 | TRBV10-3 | AISGAGSSYEQY
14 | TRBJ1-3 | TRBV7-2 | ASSLRTGVAGNTIY
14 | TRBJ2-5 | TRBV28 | ASSFWDIRRQETQY
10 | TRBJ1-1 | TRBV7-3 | ASSSGQGEAF
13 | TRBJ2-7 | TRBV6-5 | ASYPGELSAYEQY
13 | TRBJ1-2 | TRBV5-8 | ASSRWPTGNYGYT
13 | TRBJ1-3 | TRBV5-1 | ASSPTGSSGNTIY
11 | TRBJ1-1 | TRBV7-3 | ASSGGRDREAF
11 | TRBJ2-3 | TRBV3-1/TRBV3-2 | ASRGRLAPTQY
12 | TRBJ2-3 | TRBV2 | ASTPSGGASTQY
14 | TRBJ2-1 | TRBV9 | ASSPDPGGPYNEQF
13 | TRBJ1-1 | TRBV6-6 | ASSYPGGRGTEAF
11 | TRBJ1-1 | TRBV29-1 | SVEAGLYTEAF
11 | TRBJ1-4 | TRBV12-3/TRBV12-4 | ASHDRNNEKLF
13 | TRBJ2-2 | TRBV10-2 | ASSDAGYRTGELF
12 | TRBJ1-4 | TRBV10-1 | ATASGTGAEKLF